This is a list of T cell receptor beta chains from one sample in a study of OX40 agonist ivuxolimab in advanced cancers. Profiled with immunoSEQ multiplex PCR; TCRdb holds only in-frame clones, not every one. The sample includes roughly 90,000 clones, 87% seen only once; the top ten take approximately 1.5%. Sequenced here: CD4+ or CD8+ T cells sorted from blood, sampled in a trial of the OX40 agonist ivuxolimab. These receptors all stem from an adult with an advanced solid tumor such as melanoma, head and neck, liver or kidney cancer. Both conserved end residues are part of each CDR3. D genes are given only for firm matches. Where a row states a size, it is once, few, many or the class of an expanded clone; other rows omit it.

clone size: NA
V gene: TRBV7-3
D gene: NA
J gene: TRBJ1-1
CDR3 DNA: TGTGCCAGCAGCCCCCAGGGAGGGACCATGAACACTGAAGCTTTCTTT
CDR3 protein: CASSPQGGTMNTEAFF

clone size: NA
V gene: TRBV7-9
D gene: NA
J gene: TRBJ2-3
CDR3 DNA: TGTGCCAGCAGCTTAGCTAGCGGAGCGAGCACAGATACGCAGTATTTT
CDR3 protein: CASSLASGASTDTQYF

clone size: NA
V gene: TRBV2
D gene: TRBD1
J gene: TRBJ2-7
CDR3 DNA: TGTGCCAGCAGTCGGGACAGGGAGTACGAGCAGTACTTC
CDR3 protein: CASSRDREYEQYF

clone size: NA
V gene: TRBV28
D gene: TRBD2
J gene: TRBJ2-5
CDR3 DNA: TGTGCCAGCAGTTTGGCTAGCGGGAGGAGCGGGGCGGGAGAGACCCAGTACTTC
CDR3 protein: CASSLASGRSGAGETQYF

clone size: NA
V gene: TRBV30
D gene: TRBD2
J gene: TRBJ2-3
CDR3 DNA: TGTGCCTGGAGTGTGGGGAGGGGTACGCAGTATTTT
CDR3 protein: CAWSVGRGTQYF

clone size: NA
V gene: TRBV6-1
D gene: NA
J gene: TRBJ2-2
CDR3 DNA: TGTGCCAGCAGTGAACCCGACCGAACCGGGGAGCTGTTTTTT
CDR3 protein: CASSEPDRTGELFF

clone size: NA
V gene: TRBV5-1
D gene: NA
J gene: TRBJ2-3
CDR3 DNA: TGCGCCAGCAGCTTTGGGGGTGGGTCCACAGATACGCAGTATTTT
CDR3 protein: CASSFGGGSTDTQYF

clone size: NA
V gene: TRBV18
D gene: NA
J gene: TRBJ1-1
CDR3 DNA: TGTGCCAGCGCCCCTGGGACCGCCCCGGGCACTGAAGCTTTCTTT
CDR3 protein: CASAPGTAPGTEAFF

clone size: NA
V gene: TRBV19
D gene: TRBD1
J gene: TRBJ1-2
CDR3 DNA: TGTGCCAGTAGCATAGACAGGGGGCGAGGCTACACCTTC
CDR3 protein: CASSIDRGRGYTF

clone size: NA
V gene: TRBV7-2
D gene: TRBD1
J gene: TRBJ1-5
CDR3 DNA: TGTGCCAGCAGCTTAGTTGGGACAGGCAATCAGCCCCAGCATTTT
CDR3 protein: CASSLVGTGNQPQHF

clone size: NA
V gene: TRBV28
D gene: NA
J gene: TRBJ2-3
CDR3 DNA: TGTGCCAGCTCAGGGGGGCTTGGCACAGATACGCAGTATTTT
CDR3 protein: CASSGGLGTDTQYF

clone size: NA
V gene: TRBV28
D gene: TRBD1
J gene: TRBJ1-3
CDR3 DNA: TGTGCCAGCAGTTTACGGACAGGGTTTGGGTTTAACACCATATATTTT
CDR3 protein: CASSLRTGFGFNTIYF

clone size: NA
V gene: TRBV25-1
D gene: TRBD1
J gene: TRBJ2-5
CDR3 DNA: TGTGCCAGCAGGACAGGGCAAGAGACCCAGTACTTC
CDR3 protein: CASRTGQETQYF

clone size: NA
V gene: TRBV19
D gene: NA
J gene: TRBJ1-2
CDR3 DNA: TGTGCCAGTAGTCCCCAGGGGACATCAGACTATGGCTACACCTTC
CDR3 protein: CASSPQGTSDYGYTF

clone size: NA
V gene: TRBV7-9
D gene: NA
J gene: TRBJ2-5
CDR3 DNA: TGTGCCAGCAGCTCCAGCGAAACGGGGTCGGAGACCCAGTACTTC
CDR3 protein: CASSSSETGSETQYF

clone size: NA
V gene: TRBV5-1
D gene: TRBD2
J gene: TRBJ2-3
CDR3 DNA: TGCGCCAGCAGCCAAGCGGGGGGCGGCACAGATACGCAGTATTTT
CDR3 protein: CASSQAGGGTDTQYF

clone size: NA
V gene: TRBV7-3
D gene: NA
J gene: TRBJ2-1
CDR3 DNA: TGTGCCAGCAGCCGAGGCCCGGGGGAGCAGTTCTTC
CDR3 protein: CASSRGPGEQFF

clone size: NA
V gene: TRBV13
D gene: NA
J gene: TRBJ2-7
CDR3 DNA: TGTGCCAGCCCAATCCGGGACACCACCATCTCCTACGAGCAGTACTTC
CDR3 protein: CASPIRDTTISYEQYF

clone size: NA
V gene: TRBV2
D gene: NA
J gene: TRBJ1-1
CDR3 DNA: TGTGCCAGCAGTGAATTTGGCCCGAACACTGAAGCTTTCTTT
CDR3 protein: CASSEFGPNTEAFF

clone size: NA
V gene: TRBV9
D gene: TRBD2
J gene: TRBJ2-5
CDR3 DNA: TGTGCCAGCAGCATATCCACGGGGACTAGCGGTACTCAAGAGACCCAGTACTTC
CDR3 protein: CASSISTGTSGTQETQYF

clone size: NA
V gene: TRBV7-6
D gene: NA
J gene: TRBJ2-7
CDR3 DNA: TGTGCCAGCAGCTTACGGGCCATTAGCTCCTACGAGCAGTACTTC
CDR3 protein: CASSLRAISSYEQYF

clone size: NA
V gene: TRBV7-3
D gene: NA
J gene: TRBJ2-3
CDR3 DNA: TGTGCCAGCAGCTCTCCTGGCTCCACAGATACGCAGTATTTT
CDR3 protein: CASSSPGSTDTQYF

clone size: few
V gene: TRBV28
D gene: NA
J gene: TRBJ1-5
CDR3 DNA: TGTGCCAGCAGTTTGGTGGGGTCCGAGCAGCCCCAGCATTTT
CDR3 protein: CASSLVGSEQPQHF

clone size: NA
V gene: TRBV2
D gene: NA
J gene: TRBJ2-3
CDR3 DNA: TGTGCCAGCAGTGAAGGGTCAGTCACAGATACGCAGTATTTT
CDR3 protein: CASSEGSVTDTQYF

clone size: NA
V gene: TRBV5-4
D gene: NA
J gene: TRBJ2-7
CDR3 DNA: TGTGCCAGCAGCCCCGGAGTCAGATCCTACGAGCAGTACTTC
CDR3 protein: CASSPGVRSYEQYF

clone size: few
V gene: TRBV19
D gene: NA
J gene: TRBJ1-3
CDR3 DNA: TGTGCCAGTAGACAACAGGACGCCTCGAGAAACACCATATATTTT
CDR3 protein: CASRQQDASRNTIYF

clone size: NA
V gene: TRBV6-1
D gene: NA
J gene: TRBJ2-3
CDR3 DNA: TGTGCCAGCAGTGACTTGGGGTTCGGGGCAGATACGCAGTATTTT
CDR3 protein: CASSDLGFGADTQYF

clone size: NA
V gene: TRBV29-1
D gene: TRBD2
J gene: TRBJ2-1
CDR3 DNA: TGCAGCGTTTCCGGACTAGCGGGATTAGGCAATGAGCAGTTCTTC
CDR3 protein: CSVSGLAGLGNEQFF

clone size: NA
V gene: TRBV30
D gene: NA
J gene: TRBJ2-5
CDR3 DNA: TGTGCCTGGAGCCCTCTAGCGTCCCAAGAGACCCAGTACTTC
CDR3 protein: CAWSPLASQETQYF

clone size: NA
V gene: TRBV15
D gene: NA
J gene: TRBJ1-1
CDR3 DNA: TGTGCCACCAGCAGGGGTGGTAGGGAAATCGAAGCTTTCTTT
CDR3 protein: CATSRGGREIEAFF

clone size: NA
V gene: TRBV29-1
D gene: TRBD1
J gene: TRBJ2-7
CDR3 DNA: TGCAGCGTTGCACAGGGGCCGTACGAGCAGTACTTC
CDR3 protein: CSVAQGPYEQYF

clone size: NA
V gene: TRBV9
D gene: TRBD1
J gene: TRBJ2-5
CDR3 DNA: TGTGCCAGCAGCGAGGGACAGGGAGCACGGGAGACCCAGTACTTC
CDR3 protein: CASSEGQGARETQYF

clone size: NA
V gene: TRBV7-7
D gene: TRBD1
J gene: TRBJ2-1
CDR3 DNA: TGTGCTAGCAGCCGACAGGGGGGGAATGAGCAGTTCTTC
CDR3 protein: CASSRQGGNEQFF

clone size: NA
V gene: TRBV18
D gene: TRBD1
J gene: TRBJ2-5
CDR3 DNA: TGTGCCAGCTCACCCGGACAGGGGATAGAGACCCAGTACTTC
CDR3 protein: CASSPGQGIETQYF

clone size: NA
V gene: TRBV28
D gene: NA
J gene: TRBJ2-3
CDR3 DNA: TGTGCCAGCAGAACAAAGAGTCAGGGGTCGCCGTTCACGCAGTATTTT
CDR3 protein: CASRTKSQGSPFTQYF

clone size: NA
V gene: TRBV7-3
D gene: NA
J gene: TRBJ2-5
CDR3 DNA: TGTGCCAGCAGCCCTCGTTCCGGGGAGACCCAGTACTTC
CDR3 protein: CASSPRSGETQYF

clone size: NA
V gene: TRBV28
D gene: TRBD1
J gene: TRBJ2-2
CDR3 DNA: TGTGCCAGCAGAGGGGGCCGGGGTCTAGATTTT
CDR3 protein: CASRGGRGLDF

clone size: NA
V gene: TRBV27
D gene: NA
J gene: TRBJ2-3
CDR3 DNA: TGTGCCAGCAGTTCTCCGAGCAGGAGTCGCACAGATACGCAGTATTTT
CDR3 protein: CASSSPSRSRTDTQYF

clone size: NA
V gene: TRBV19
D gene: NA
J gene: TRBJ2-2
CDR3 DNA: TGTGCCAGTAGTGTCCTCGGCACCGGGGAGCTGTTTTTT
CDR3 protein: CASSVLGTGELFF

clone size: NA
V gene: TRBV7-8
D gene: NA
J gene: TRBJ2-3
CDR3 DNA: TGTGCCAGCAGCTTAGAGCCGGGCCTGGGCACAGATACGCAGTATTTT
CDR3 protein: CASSLEPGLGTDTQYF

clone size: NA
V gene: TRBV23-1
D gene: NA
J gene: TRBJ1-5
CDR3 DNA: TGCGCCAGCAGTCAATCGAGCAGGGGACCGAAGCATTTT
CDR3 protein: CASSQSSRGPKHF

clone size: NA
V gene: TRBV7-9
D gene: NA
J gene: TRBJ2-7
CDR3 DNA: TGTGCCAGCAGCAATAACTACGAGCAGTACTTC
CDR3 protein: CASSNNYEQYF

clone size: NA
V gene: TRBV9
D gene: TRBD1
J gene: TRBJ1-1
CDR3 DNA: TGTGCCAGCAGCGCTAGACTGACAGGGGAGAACACTGAAGCTTTCTTT
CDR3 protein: CASSARLTGENTEAFF